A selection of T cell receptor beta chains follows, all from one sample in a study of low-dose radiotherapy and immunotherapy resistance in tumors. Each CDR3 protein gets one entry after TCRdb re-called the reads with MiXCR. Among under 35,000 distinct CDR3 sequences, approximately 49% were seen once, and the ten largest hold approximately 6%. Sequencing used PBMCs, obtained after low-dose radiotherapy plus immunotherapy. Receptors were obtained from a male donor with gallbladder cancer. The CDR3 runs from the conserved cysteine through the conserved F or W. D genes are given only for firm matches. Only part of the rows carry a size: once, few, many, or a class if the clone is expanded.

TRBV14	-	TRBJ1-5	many	TGTGCCAGCAGCCCTGGTTTGGGTCAGCCCCAGCATTTT	CASSPGLGQPQHF
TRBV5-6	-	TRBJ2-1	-	TGTGCCAGCAGCGGGGGCCGGGGGAGGGAGTTCTTC	CASSGGRGREFF
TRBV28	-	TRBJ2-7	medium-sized	TGTGCCAGCAGCAGAACGGGCTACGAGCAGTACTTC	CASSRTGYEQYF
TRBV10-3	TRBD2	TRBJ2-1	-	TGTGCCATCAGTGAGTCGACTAGCGGGGGGAATGAGCAGTTCTTC	CAISESTSGGNEQFF
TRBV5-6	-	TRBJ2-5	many	TGTGCCAGCAGCATAGGACAAAAAGAGACCCAGTACTTC	CASSIGQKETQYF
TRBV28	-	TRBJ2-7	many	TGTGCCAGCGGAACGCTGGGGACGGCAAACTACGAGCAGTACTTC	CASGTLGTANYEQYF
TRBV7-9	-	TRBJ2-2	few	-	CASSPGRASGRRNTGELFFF
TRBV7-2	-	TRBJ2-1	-	TGTGCCAGCAGCCAAGGGACAGGGAGCGGGGGCTCCTACAATGAGCAGTTCTTC	CASSQGTGSGGSYNEQFF
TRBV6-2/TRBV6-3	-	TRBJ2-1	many	TGTGCCAGCAGGAAAGACATTGGGTCCTACAATGAGCAGTTCTTC	CASRKDIGSYNEQFF
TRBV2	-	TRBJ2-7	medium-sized	TGTGCCAGCAGTAAGACCATATACGAGCAGTACTTC	CASSKTIYEQYF
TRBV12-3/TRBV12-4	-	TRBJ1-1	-	TGTGCCAGCAGTTTGAGGGACACCAACACTGAAGCTTTCTTT	CASSLRDTNTEAFF
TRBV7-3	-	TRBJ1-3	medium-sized	TGTGCCAGCAGGGGAGAAGGAAACACCATATATTTT	CASRGEGNTIYF
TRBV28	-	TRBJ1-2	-	TGTGCCAGCAGGCCCACAGGGCTATCTAGACTCTATGGCTACACCTTC	CASRPTGLSRLYGYTF
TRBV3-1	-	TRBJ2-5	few	TGTGCCAGCAGCTTCGGACTCGAAGAGACCCAGTACTTC	CASSFGLEETQYF
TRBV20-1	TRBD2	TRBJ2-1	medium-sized	TGCAGTGCCGGGGGGGCTACCTCCTACAATGAGCAGTTCTTC	CSAGGATSYNEQFF
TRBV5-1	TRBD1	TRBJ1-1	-	TGCGCCAGCAGCTACAGGGGAAAGAACACTGAAGCTTTCTTT	CASSYRGKNTEAFF
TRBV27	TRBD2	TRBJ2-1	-	TGTGCCAGCAGGAGCGGGAGGAGCTCCTACAATGAGCAGTTCTTC	CASRSGRSSYNEQFF
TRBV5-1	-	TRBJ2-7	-	TGCGCCAGCAGCACGAAGACAGGGATGACTAGCGAAGGGTTCCGCGAGCAGTACTTC	CASSTKTGMTSEGFREQYF
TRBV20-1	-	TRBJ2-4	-	TGCAGTGCCCTAATCGGTATTCAGTACTTC	CSALIGIQYF
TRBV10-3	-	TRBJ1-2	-	TGTGCCATCAGTGAGGAGGGCAGCTATGGCTACACCTTC	CAISEEGSYGYTF
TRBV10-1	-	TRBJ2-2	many	TGCGCCAGCAGTGAAGAGGGACCCGGGGAGCTGTTTTTT	CASSEEGPGELFF
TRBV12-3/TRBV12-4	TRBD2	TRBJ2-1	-	TGTGCCAGCAGTTTGAGCGGGAGTTATAACAATGAGCAGTTCTTC	CASSLSGSYNNEQFF
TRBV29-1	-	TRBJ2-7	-	TGCAGCGTTGTAGCCCGAGGTCACGAGCAGTACTTC	CSVVARGHEQYF
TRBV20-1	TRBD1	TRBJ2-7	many	TGCAGTGCTGGATTAGACAGGGATTACAACGAGCAGTACTTC	CSAGLDRDYNEQYF
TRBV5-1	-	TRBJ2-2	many	TGCGCCAGCAGCTTGGACACCGGGGAGCTGTTTTTT	CASSLDTGELFF
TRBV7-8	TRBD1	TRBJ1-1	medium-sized	TGTGCCAGTAACAGGGGGCCGGGGACTGAAGCTTTCTTT	CASNRGPGTEAFF
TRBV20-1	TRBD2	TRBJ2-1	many	TGCAGTGCTAGTCGGCCAGCGGGAACAAATGAGCAGTTCTTC	CSASRPAGTNEQFF
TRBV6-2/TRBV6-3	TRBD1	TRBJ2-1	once	TGTGCCACCCGACAGGGGGCTCTTGAGCAGTTCTTC	CATRQGALEQFF
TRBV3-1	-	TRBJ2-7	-	TGTGCCAGCAGCCGACAGACAGGTGGCTCCTACGAGCAGTACTTC	CASSRQTGGSYEQYF
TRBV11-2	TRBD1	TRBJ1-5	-	TGTGCCAGCAGCCGAGGGTCCGGGACAGGGGGCAATCAGCCCCAGCATTTT	CASSRGSGTGGNQPQHF
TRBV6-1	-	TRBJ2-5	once	TGTGCCAGCAGACCTAAACAGGGATACTTTCGAGAGACCCAGTACTTC	CASRPKQGYFRETQYF
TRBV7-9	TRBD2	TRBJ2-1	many	TGTGCCAGCAGCGCATTGGGCGGGGGAAGAAACAATGAGCAGTTCTTC	CASSALGGGRNNEQFF
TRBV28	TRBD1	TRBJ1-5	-	TGTGCCAGCAGTTTAGGTAGACAGGGGGCTCGCAATCAGCCCCAGCATTTT	CASSLGRQGARNQPQHF
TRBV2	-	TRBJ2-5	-	TGTGCCAGCAGTAACTTACTAGCGGGACAGGGCCAAGAGACCCAGTACTTC	CASSNLLAGQGQETQYF
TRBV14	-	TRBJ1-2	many	TGTGCCAGCAGCCAAGATGGGGTCCGCTATGGCTACACCTTC	CASSQDGVRYGYTF
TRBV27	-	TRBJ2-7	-	TGTGCCAGCAGTTTAAATGAGAAGCGCTACGAGCAGTACTTC	CASSLNEKRYEQYF
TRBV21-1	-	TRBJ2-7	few	TGTGCCAGCAGCAAGGGTCGCGAGCAGTACTTC	CASSKGREQYF
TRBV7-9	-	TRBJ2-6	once	TGTGCCAGCAGCTTACAGGCGCCGCTGGGCGTTGTCCTGACTTTC	CASSLQAPLGVVLTF
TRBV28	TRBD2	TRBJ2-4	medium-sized	TGTGCCAGCAGTTCCCCGGGAGGGAAGGCCAAAAACATTCAGTACTTC	CASSSPGGKAKNIQYF
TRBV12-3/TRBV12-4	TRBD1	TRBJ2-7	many	TGTGCCAGCAGCCCTGAGACCATAACAGGGGGATCTTCCTACGAGCAGTACTTC	CASSPETITGGSSYEQYF